These 23 T cell receptor beta chains came from one sample sequenced in a study of T-cell reconstitution after alpha-beta-depleted transplantation in children. Molecular barcoding with unique molecular identifiers was used for the TCRbeta library. MiXCR, applied by TCRdb to the PCR reads, yields one record per CDR3 protein. The table includes 450,000 to 600,000 distinct CDR3 sequences, 32% detected once. Sequenced here: PBMCs from the stem cell graft donor, sampled from the stem cell graft. Receptors originate from a human donor who donated a stem cell graft to a child with aplastic anemia.

This sequence joins TRBV20-1 and TRBJ1-1, with 7 positions matching TRBD1. The V segment lost 0 bases and the J segment 3 bases; nucleotides outside the gene matches: 10. The CDR3 has 16 amino acids. Germline lookup yields CDR1 DFQATT and CDR2 SNEGSKA (reference sequence). CDR3 residues: CSARDPINRGDTEAFF. CDR3 bases: TGCAGTGCTAGAGACCCAATTAACAGGGGTGACACTGAAGCTTTCTTT.

For this clonotype: A junction boundary mismatches the germline segment, possibly from a read error. The chain is built from TRBV5-5 and TRBJ2-1, with D perhaps matching TRBD1 (5 bases). Per germline, CDR1 SGHKS and CDR2 YYEKEE (reference sequence). The CDR3 is 14 residues long. The CDR3 DNA reads as TGTGCCAGCAGCTTGGTTCCAGGGAACAATGAGCATTTCTTC. As protein: CASSLVPGNNEHFF. Filled out from reference TRBV5-5 and TRBJ2-1, the complete variable domain reads DAGVTQSPTHLIKTRGQQVTLRCSPISGHKSVSWYQQVLGQGPQFIFQYYEKEERGRGNFPDRFSARQFPNYSSELNVNALLLGDSALYLCASSLVPGNNEHFFGPGTRLTVL.

This clonotype occurred a few times. The chain recombines TRBV29-1 with TRBJ1-2; the match to TRBD1 covers 10 bases. The CDR3 contains 12 residues. V trimming: 6 bases; J trimming: 6 bases; junction bases outside the gene matches: 4. Germline V lookup: CDR1 SQVTM, CDR2 ANQGSEA. The CDR3 DNA follows: TGCAGCGTCCGACAGGGGGCCAATGGCTACACCTTC. As protein: CSVRQGANGYTF.

This clonotype was observed a handful of times. The V and J genes are TRBV20-1 and TRBJ2-3; D possibly corresponds to TRBD2 (5 bases). The CDR3 is 16 residues long. The germline V gene has CDR1 DFQATT and CDR2 SNEGSKA (reference sequence). V gave up 1 base and J gave up 0 bases, with 14 bases separating them. CDR3 nucleotide sequence: TGCAGTGCTAGAGTGGATCTAGCAGCTAGCACAGATACGCAGTATTTT. Protein: CSARVDLAASTDTQYF.

The chain links TRBV6-5 to TRBJ2-4, with D perhaps TRBD1 (6 bases). The CDR3 consists of 16 residues. Germline V gives CDR1 MNHEY, CDR2 SVGAGI. Trimming pared 4 bases from V and 3 bases from J, leaving 16 bases between. CDR3 DNA: TGTGCCAGCAGTTTCGACCGGGACACCAGCAAAAACATTCAGTACTTC. Protein sequence: CASSFDRDTSKNIQYF.

This clonotype was found a few times. This CDR3 reads CASINAGGGGSYEQYF. For the CDR3, the DNA is TGTGCCAGCATCAACGCCGGAGGAGGGGGCTCCTACGAGCAGTACTTC. The chain carries TRBV7-9 and TRBJ2-7, with D possibly called TRBD1 or TRBD2 (6 bases each). Germline V CDR1 and CDR2: SEHNR, FQNEAQ (reference sequence). This CDR3 has 16 amino acids. V dropped 7 bases and J dropped 0 bases, with 19 bases sitting between them.

There are a few counts of this clonotype. This rearrangement joins TRBV6-5 to TRBJ2-1, with D tentatively TRBD1 or TRBD2 (5 bases each). This CDR3 has 16 residues. Trimming took off 2 bases at V and 0 bases at J, with 11 bases between the two ends. Germline CDR1 MNHEY, CDR2 SVGAGI. DNA of the CDR3: TGTGCCAGCAGTTACCGGGACCGGTCCTCCTACAATGAGCAGTTCTTC. Encoded protein: CASSYRDRSSYNEQFF.

This rearrangement joins TRBV12-2 to TRBJ1-2; TRBD1, the D gene given by the table, was not confirmed from the DNA. TRBV12-2 is a listed pseudogene. The CDR3 runs 17 residues. The CDR3 is CASRSRLSPTGVHGYTF. Here the CDR3 DNA reads TGTGCAAGTCGCTCCCGCCTTAGCCCTACAGGGGTCCATGGCTACACCTTC.

The chain couples TRBV24-1 to TRBJ2-5; D remains ambiguous. Between the trimmed V and J ends, which lost 1 base and 5 bases, there was a span of 16 bases. CDR3 length: 16 residues. Germline CDR1 is KGHDR and CDR2 is SFDVKD. The CDR3 region has the DNA TGTGCCACCAGTGATTTCGACAAAATGTCTAAGGAGACCCAGTACTTC. This translates into CATSDFDKMSKETQYF.

This chain links TRBV27 with TRBJ1-2, with 7 bases that match TRBD1. Unmatched junction bases numbered 6, after V lost 6 bases and J lost 8 bases. Germline lookup yields CDR1 MNHEY and CDR2 SMNVEV (reference sequence). CDR3 length: 12 residues. CDR3 coding DNA: TGTGCCAGCAGGGGGGACAGACCCGGCTACACCTTC. Translated: CASRGDRPGYTF.

The chain combines TRBV20-1 with TRBJ1-2, with D perhaps TRBD1 (6 bases). Looked up from germline, CDR1 is DFQATT and CDR2 is SNEGSKA (reference sequence). The CDR3 covers 15 residues. The V gene lost 0 bases and the J gene lost 2 bases, with 13 bases spanning the gap. CDR3 sequence: CSARDLRGSNYGYTF. The CDR3 DNA reads as TGCAGTGCTAGAGATCTAAGGGGGTCAAACTATGGCTACACCTTC.

The sample holds one count of this clonotype. V gene TRBV20-1 combines with J gene TRBJ1-5; D gene unclear. CDR3 length: 13 residues. The ends were cut back, 1 base at V and 4 bases at J, with 8 bases in the middle. CDR1 and CDR2 (germline): DFQATT, SNEGSKA (reference sequence). The DNA of the CDR3 is TGCAGTGCTAGAGTAGGAGGAAATCAGCCCCAGCATTTT. Encoded protein: CSARVGGNQPQHF.

This clonotype was seen a handful of times. The chain has TRBV5-1 and TRBJ1-3; 9 nucleotides match TRBD1. The V segment lost 4 bases and the J segment 4 bases; nucleotides outside the gene matches: 12. The V gene's germline CDR1 is SGHRS and CDR2 YFSETQ. This CDR3 is 17 amino acids long. The chain's CDR3 is CASSQRTGTGIGNTIYF. The CDR3 nucleotides are TGCGCCAGCAGCCAGCGAACCGGGACAGGGATCGGAAACACCATATATTTT.

V is TRBV30 and J is TRBJ2-3; D unclear. The germline gives CDR1 GTSNPN, CDR2 SVGIG (reference sequence). The CDR3 runs to 14 residues. V was clipped by 4 bases and J by 0 bases, with 11 bases between them. The CDR3 DNA follows: TGTGCCTGGATGGCCGGGCTTAGCACAGATACGCAGTATTTT. As protein: CAWMAGLSTDTQYF. The full variable domain, in which reference TRBV30 and TRBJ2-3 provide the parts outside the CDR3, is SQTIHQWPATLVQPVGSPLSLECTVEGTSNPNLYWYRQAAGRGLQLLFYSVGIGQISSEVPQNLSASRPQDRQFILSSKKLLLSDSGFYLCAWMAGLSTDTQYFGPGTRLTVL.

V and J are TRBV20-1 and TRBJ2-5; 10 bases line up with TRBD2. The CDR3 length is 16 residues. V dropped 0 bases and J dropped 8; count of bases not matched to a gene: 12. Germline CDR1 and CDR2: DFQATT and SNEGSKA (reference sequence). The CDR3 sequence is CSARESGRALTGTQYF. CDR3 DNA sequence: TGCAGTGCTAGAGAAAGCGGGAGGGCGCTTACAGGAACCCAGTACTTC.

V is TRBV12-3 or TRBV12-4 and J is TRBJ1-1; TRBD1 matches 8 bases. V lost 6 bases and J lost 1; bases outside the gene matches: 1. CDR3 length: 13 residues. The CDR3 region is CASRDRENTEAFF. The CDR3 region has the DNA TGTGCCAGCAGGGACAGGGAGAACACTGAAGCTTTCTTT.

The chain employs TRBV25-1 and TRBJ2-1; no reliable D call. The CDR3 consists of 16 residues. Germline CDR1 reads MGHDK; CDR2 reads SYGVNS. V was shortened by 2 bases and J by 5 bases, with 16 bases between the two germline ends. In DNA form, the CDR3 reads TGTGCCAGCAGTGAAGGGTTTGAGTTGGGCGACAATGAGCAGTTCTTC. This encodes CASSEGFELGDNEQFF.

The V call is TRBV20-1, the J call TRBJ1-2; D unclear. The germline V and J ends were trimmed by 5 bases and 1 base, with 5 bases remaining between them. The CDR3 has 11 residues. The germline V gene has CDR1 DFQATT and CDR2 SNEGSKA (reference sequence). DNA of the CDR3: TGCAGTGCTTGGGGTAACTATGGCTACACCTTC. This sequence encodes CSAWGNYGYTF.

This clonotype was found a few times. The genes are TRBV5-1 and TRBJ1-3; the D is unclear. The CDR3 extends over 15 amino acids. V was trimmed by 0 bases and J by 0 bases, leaving 7 bases between them. Germline values: CDR1 SGHRS, CDR2 YFSETQ. CDR3 nucleotide sequence: TGCGCCAGCAGCTTGGGGGAGGCCTCTGGAAACACCATATATTTT. Translated, it gives CASSLGEASGNTIYF.

This chain links TRBV19 with TRBJ2-2, with D possibly being TRBD2 (6 bases). Germline-derived CDR1 and CDR2 are LNHDA and SQIVND (reference sequence). The CDR3 spans 14 residues. Trimming took off 9 bases at V and 5 bases at J, with 16 bases between the two ends. This CDR3 reads CASRDSLWTGELFF. The CDR3 nucleotides are TGTGCCAGCCGGGACTCCCTTTGGACCGGGGAGCTGTTTTTT. The variable domain in full, with the rest retrieved from reference TRBV19 and TRBJ2-2, is DGGITQSPKYLFRKEGQNVTLSCEQNLNHDAMYWYRQDPGQGLRLIYYSQIVNDFQKGDIAEGYSVSREKKESFPLTVTSAQKNPTAFYLCASRDSLWTGELFFGEGSRLTVL.

This chain links TRBV6-2 or TRBV6-3 with TRBJ1-5, with unresolved D. The V gene lost 6 bases and the J gene lost 2 bases, with 14 bases spanning the gap. Germline-derived CDR1 and CDR2 are MNHEY and SVGEGT. The CDR3 spans 15 residues. The CDR3 DNA reads TGTGCCAGCAGGCCTTCTTGGACGGGCAATCAGCCCCAGCATTTT. Translation gives CASRPSWTGNQPQHF.

The CDR3 reads CASSPGAGYEQYV. CDR3 DNA: TGTGCCAGCTCACCAGGAGCAGGCTACGAGCAGTACGTC. The J gene is TRBJ2-7, the V gene TRBV18; D is uncertain. V dropped 2 bases and J dropped 3 bases, with 8 bases sitting between them. The CDR3 is made up of 13 amino acids. CDR1 is KGHSH and CDR2 is LQKENI in the germline V gene.

This clonotype was observed a handful of times. CDR3 sequence: CASSLKGPGLAGAGFYNEQFF. CDR3 DNA sequence: TGTGCCAGCAGTTTAAAGGGACCGGGACTAGCGGGAGCCGGATTTTACAATGAGCAGTTCTTC. The rearrangement links TRBV27 to TRBJ2-1; 14 bases are a match to TRBD2. The junction had 16 bases not matched to a gene; V was cut back by 2 bases and J by 4 bases. The germline V gene encodes CDR1 MNHEY and CDR2 SMNVEV (reference sequence). This CDR3 is built from 21 residues.